The rows below give T cell receptor beta chains drawn from one sample of a study of neurological immune-mediated disorders. One entry per CDR3 protein, called by TCRdb with MiXCR from the 5' RACE reads. The data contain tens of thousands of distinct CDR3 sequences, around 24% of them singletons. The specimen was PBMCs. The receptors here all came from a man aged 60 to 69 with HTLV-1-associated myelopathy (HAM/TSP). CDR3s leave out the opening cysteine and the closing phenylalanine or tryptophan. D genes are given only for firm matches.

J,V,D,CDR3
TRBJ1-2,TRBV12-3/TRBV12-4,-,ASSPRVRAGHYGYT
TRBJ2-5,TRBV6-6,TRBD1,ASSYYQTGTGQETQY
TRBJ2-1,TRBV10-2,TRBD2,ASLPRGLGSHNEQF
TRBJ2-7,TRBV5-1,TRBD2,ASSKAGVGYEQY
TRBJ1-6,TRBV28,TRBD1,ASRVDRGPNSPLH
TRBJ2-7,TRBV20-1,TRBD2,SARGLLAVPSYEQY
TRBJ1-4,TRBV5-1,-,ASSLAAGVNEKLF
TRBJ2-3,TRBV29-1,TRBD1,SVDRGTGDTQY
TRBJ1-2,TRBV29-1,TRBD1,SVVTGLTNYGYT
TRBJ2-1,TRBV6-5,-,ASSRLDNEQF
TRBJ1-1,TRBV18,TRBD1,ASSPTRTGETEAF
TRBJ1-1,TRBV10-3,-,AIRESWPRTEAF
TRBJ2-3,TRBV10-3,-,AISESDRSRTDTQY
TRBJ2-2,TRBV6-5,TRBD2,ASSYAALAGHTGELF